These 20 T cell receptor beta chains were all obtained from the same sample, sequenced in a study of blood T cell repertoires in COVID-19. Clones were read by immunoSEQ multiplex PCR, and TCRdb kept only the in-frame ones, dropping some. The top ten clones hold 6.6% of a sample with 270,000 or so clones, about 85% of them seen once. The sample taken for sequencing was PBMCs or T cells enriched from blood (not recorded which). The source is a woman aged 50 to 60 who had been exposed to COVID-19.

This clone is a singleton in its sample. This chain uses TRBV19 with TRBJ1-6; D remains unclear. The germline CDR1 and CDR2 sequences are LNHDA and SQIVND (reference sequence). The V end was cut by 6 bases, the J end by 0 bases, with 9 bases between. The CDR3 loop spans 15 amino acids. This CDR3 reads CASRDRGSYNSPLHF. CDR3 DNA: TGTGCCAGTAGGGACCGGGGCTCCTATAATTCACCCCTCCACTTT.

There are many counts of this clone. The rearrangement links TRBV14 to TRBJ1-2, with 9 bases matching TRBD1. Germline CDR1 reads SGHDN; CDR2 reads FVKESK. The CDR3 is 17 residues long. The junction had 12 bases not matched to a gene; V was cut back by 2 bases and J by 5 bases. CDR3 region: CASSQRGGTGGAYGYTF. The CDR3 coding sequence is TGTGCCAGCAGCCAACGAGGCGGTACAGGGGGCGCATATGGCTACACCTTC.

V and J are TRBV28 and TRBJ1-3; weak D call: TRBD1 (6 bases). Trimming pared 10 bases from V and 0 bases from J, leaving 16 bases between. This CDR3 region has 15 residues. The germline V gene encodes CDR1 MDHEN and CDR2 SYDVKM. CDR3 nucleotides: TGTGCCACCCGGACAGCAGGGATCTCTGGAAACACCATATATTTT. Its translation is CATRTAGISGNTIYF.

The J gene is TRBJ1-4, the V gene TRBV5-6, with 7 bases matching TRBD1. The J segment lost 4 bases and the V segment lost 0 bases, leaving 6 bases of the junction unmatched. The CDR3 totals 16 residues. Germline values: CDR1 SGHDT, CDR2 YYEEEE. The DNA for the CDR3 is TGTGCCAGCAGCTTGGGACAGGGTTTCGGTAATGAAAAACTGTTTTTT. Translated, it gives CASSLGQGFGNEKLFF.

CDR3 sequence (DNA): TGTGCCAGCAGCCAAAGGACCGGGACAGAGAATATGAACACTGAAGCTTTCTTT. This translates into CASSQRTGTENMNTEAFF. V is TRBV14 and J is TRBJ1-1; 7 bases map to TRBD1. Looked up from germline, CDR1 is SGHDN and CDR2 is FVKESK. The CDR3 sequence is 18 residues long. V gave up 2 bases and J gave up 0 bases; unmatched junction bases: 12.

The rearrangement links TRBV19 to TRBJ1-4; no clear D. V lost 5 bases and J lost 10, with 11 bases in between. Germline loops: CDR1 LNHDA, CDR2 SQIVND (reference sequence). This CDR3 spans 12 amino acids. DNA of the CDR3: TGTGCCAGTAGTCCAGCGTTCGGAAAACTGTTTTTT. This codes for CASSPAFGKLFF. The whole variable domain, remainder taken from reference TRBV19 and TRBJ1-4, is DGGITQSPKYLFRKEGQNVTLSCEQNLNHDAMYWYRQDPGQGLRLIYYSQIVNDFQKGDIAEGYSVSREKKESFPLTVTSAQKNPTAFYLCASSPAFGKLFFGSGTQLSVL.

The sample holds a few counts of this clone. The V gene is TRBV11-2, the J gene TRBJ1-6; D is possibly TRBD1 (6 bases). This CDR3 spans 16 amino acids. CDR1 is SGHAT, CDR2 FQNNGV, per germline. With 2 bases removed from V and 7 bases from J, the gap between germline ends came to 15 bases. The CDR3 sequence is CASSLRLGGLNSPLHF. For the CDR3, the DNA is TGTGCCAGCAGCTTACGCCTAGGGGGACTAAATTCACCCCTCCACTTT.

The chain combines TRBV18 with TRBJ2-6, with 7 nucleotides matching TRBD1. V trimming: 9 bases; J trimming: 0 bases; junction bases outside the gene matches: 14. The CDR3 loop spans 18 amino acids. CDR1 is KGHSH, CDR2 LQKENI, per germline. CDR3 loop: CASAVRTGASSGANVLTF. The DNA of the CDR3 is TGTGCCAGTGCAGTAAGGACAGGAGCGAGCTCTGGGGCCAACGTCCTGACTTTC.

This rearrangement joins TRBV5-6 to TRBJ1-1; 9 positions agree with TRBD1. J lost 5 bases, V lost 2 bases, and 7 bases had no gene match. The CDR3 is 15 amino acids. The germline CDR1 and CDR2 sequences are SGHDT and YYEEEE. CDR3 bases: TGTGCCAGCAGCTTCTTGAGGGACAGGGAGACTGAAGCTTTCTTT. Protein product: CASSFLRDRETEAFF.

At least ten counts were recorded for this clone. V gene TRBV29-1 combines with J gene TRBJ2-7; 9 bases align to TRBD1. Germline CDR1 reads SQVTM; CDR2 reads ANQGSEA. V dropped 4 bases and J dropped 2; count of bases not matched to a gene: 15. The CDR3 has 17 amino acids. Here the CDR3 reads CSVGGQGSIRGPYEQYF. The DNA of the CDR3 is TGCAGCGTTGGTGGACAGGGGTCAATAAGGGGTCCCTACGAGCAGTACTTC.

The V call is TRBV28, the J call TRBJ1-4; TRBD1 aligns across 9 bases. The germline CDR1 and CDR2 sequences are MDHEN and SYDVKM. The length of the CDR3 is 13 residues. The trim removed 8 bases at V and 6 bases at J, leaving 4 bases unmatched. The CDR3 loop reads CASGQGSYEKLFF. CDR3 DNA: TGTGCCAGCGGACAGGGGTCTTATGAAAAACTGTTTTTT.

The chain couples TRBV4-3 to TRBJ2-7; D possibly corresponds to TRBD1 (6 bases). Germline loops: CDR1 LGHNA, CDR2 YSLEER. The CDR3 has 15 residues. Trimming removed 2 bases from V and 0 bases from J, with 11 bases in between. The CDR3 DNA sequence: TGCGCCAGCAGCCAATCACAGGGAGTCTCCTACGAGCAGTACTTC. Encoded protein: CASSQSQGVSYEQYF.

In this sample, this clone turned up a few times. The chain couples TRBV7-9 to TRBJ2-1; D is perhaps TRBD2 (5 bases). Germline V lookup: CDR1 SEHNR, CDR2 FQNEAQ (reference sequence). The ends were cut back, 5 bases at V and 7 bases at J, with 21 bases in the middle. This CDR3 is 16 amino acids long. The CDR3 DNA reads as TGTGCCAGCAGCGGGCTGAGTCTAGCTGGGGAGAATGAGCAGTTCTTC. It translates to CASSGLSLAGENEQFF.

The rearrangement uses TRBV24-1 and TRBJ2-3; the D gene is possibly TRBD2 (6 bases). The V end lost 1 base, the J end lost 3 bases, and 13 bases lay between the germline ends. The V gene's germline CDR1 is KGHDR and CDR2 SFDVKD. CDR3 length equals 16 residues. The CDR3 bases are TGTGCCACCAGTGATTTCGGGCAGGGAGGTACAGATACGCAGTATTTT. Its translation: CATSDFGQGGTDTQYF.

This chain uses TRBV18 with TRBJ1-3; tentatively, D is TRBD1 (6 bases). Germline lookup yields CDR1 KGHSH and CDR2 LQKENI. This CDR3 has 14 amino acids. V was cut by 3 bases and J by 2 bases, with 8 bases left in between. The CDR3 loop is CASSPGQPGNTIYF. DNA for the CDR3: TGTGCCAGCTCACCCGGACAGCCTGGAAACACCATATATTTT. Full variable domain (rest looked up from reference TRBV18 and TRBJ1-3): NAGVMQNPRHLVRRRGQEARLRCSPMKGHSHVYWYRQLPEEGLKFMVYLQKENIIDESGMPKERFSAEFPKEGPSILRIQQVVRGDSAAYFCASSPGQPGNTIYFGEGSWLTVV.

The J gene is TRBJ1-2, the V gene TRBV18; 9 nucleotides agree with TRBD1. The CDR3 is made up of 18 amino acids. V was pared by 3 bases and J by 2 bases, with 13 bases of the junction left unmatched. The germline V gene has CDR1 KGHSH and CDR2 LQKENI. The CDR3 protein is CASSPAPTGTGINYGYTF. CDR3 DNA sequence: TGTGCCAGCTCACCGGCACCCACCGGGACAGGGATCAACTATGGCTACACCTTC.

The chain couples TRBV27 to TRBJ1-6, with a tentative D call TRBD1 (6 bases). Trimming removed 5 bases at V and 9 bases at J, with 11 bases between. CDR1 and CDR2 (germline): MNHEY, SMNVEV (reference sequence). The length of the CDR3 is 13 residues. CDR3 in DNA: TGTGCCAGCAGTAAGGGACACCTTTCACCCCTCCACTTT. Translated: CASSKGHLSPLHF.

This chain links TRBV28 with TRBJ1-1; D gene ambiguous. Germline V gene sequence: CDR1 MDHEN, CDR2 SYDVKM. The CDR3 contains 13 residues. With 7 bases removed from V and 1 base from J, the gap between germline ends came to 10 bases. This chain's CDR3 is CASTAGGNTEAFF. The CDR3 bases are TGTGCCAGCACGGCTGGCGGGAACACTGAAGCTTTCTTT. Using reference TRBV28 and TRBJ1-1 for the parts outside the CDR3, the full variable domain is DVKVTQSSRYLVKRTGEKVFLECVQDMDHENMFWYRQDPGLGLRLIYFSYDVKMKEKGDIPEGYSVSREKKERFSLILESASTNQTSMYLCASTAGGNTEAFFGQGTRLTVV.

The V call is TRBV3-1 (or the pseudogene TRBV3-2), the J call TRBJ2-7; 8 bases align to TRBD2. Germline loops: CDR1 LGHDT, CDR2 YNNKEL (reference sequence). The CDR3 is made up of 16 amino acids. With V trimmed by 0 bases and J by 7 bases, 11 bases remained unmatched. For the CDR3, the DNA is TGTGCCAGCAGCCAAGATGTAGCGGGGTTCTTACGGGAGCAGTACTTC. This encodes CASSQDVAGFLREQYF.

The chain uses TRBV3-1 (or the pseudogene TRBV3-2) and TRBJ2-7; 8 nucleotides line up with TRBD1. The CDR3 is made up of 15 amino acids. The trim removed 1 base at V and 0 bases at J, leaving 2 bases unmatched. Germline CDR1 is LGHDT and CDR2 is YNNKEL (reference sequence). The DNA for the CDR3 is TGTGCCAGCAGCCAAGGGACAGGGTTCTCCTACGAGCAGTACTTC. Translated, it gives CASSQGTGFSYEQYF.